The 28 T cell receptor beta chains reported below all come from one sample, sequenced in a study of beta chain features in type 1 diabetes (dated by TCRdb to 2017 to 2018). The library was prepared using the immunoSEQ multiplex PCR assay. The entire amount of isolated RNA was reverse transcribed using the High Capacity cDNA Reverse Transcription Kit, so the sequenced TCRB transcripts were expressed ones. TCRdb limited this immuneACCESS table to in-frame rearrangements with V and J called. A share of clones is missing; checked studies link under half to unresolved V genes, and the rest is unexplained. This sample lists hundreds of thousands of clones; approximately 11% were detected once. Of the sample, more than 0.015% is held by the ten largest clones. The paper as a whole reports these results and caveats: A moderate but significant shortening of TCRB CDR3 length was observed in type 1 diabetes patients in all four CD4+ subsets.

Their antigen targets remain unknown. The specimen sequenced was naive CD4+ T cells from blood. The sample's cell subset or site label, decoded: true naive CD4+ T cells. All receptors come from a man aged 25 to 40 with type 1 diabetes.

This clone was counted only a few times. The V gene is TRBV5-4, the J gene TRBJ1-4; TRBD1 agrees at 9 bases. V gave up 1 base and J gave up 8 bases; unmatched junction bases: 6. The CDR3 has 15 residues. CDR1 is SGHNT and CDR2 is YYREEE in the germline V gene (reference sequence). This chain's CDR3 is CASSLMGTGREKLFF. CDR3 nucleotides: TGTGCCAGCAGCTTGATGGGGACAGGGAGAGAAAAACTGTTTTTT.

This clone was seen more than once but under ten times. This chain uses TRBV5-4 with TRBJ2-5; 12 nucleotides match TRBD2. The CDR3 loop spans 16 amino acids. V was clipped by 4 bases and J by 5 bases; unmatched bases: 9. The germline CDR1 and CDR2 sequences are SGHNT and YYREEE (reference sequence). CDR3 sequence: CASSVNAGLAGETQYF. The CDR3 DNA is TGTGCCAGCAGCGTGAATGCGGGACTAGCGGGTGAGACCCAGTACTTC.

Only a few counts were recorded for this clone. The chain is built from TRBV15 and TRBJ2-7; D is possibly TRBD2 (5 bases). The length of the CDR3 is 14 residues. V was cut by 0 bases and J by 5 bases, with 11 bases left in between. In germline, CDR1 is LNHNV, CDR2 YYDKDF (reference sequence). In nucleotides, the CDR3 is TGTGCCACCAGCAGAGATCCCGAAGCGGACGAGCAGTACTTC. Translated, it gives CATSRDPEADEQYF.

The CDR3 DNA sequence: TGTGCCAGCAGCGGCCCCAGGGGGTGGTCGGCCAATGAGCAGTTCTTC. Its translation: CASSGPRGWSANEQFF. The chain is built from TRBV11-2 and TRBJ2-1; 7 nucleotides agree with TRBD1. CDR1 and CDR2 (germline): SGHAT, FQNNGV. The CDR3 consists of 16 residues. V lost 5 bases to trimming and J lost 6 bases; unmatched junction nucleotides: 13.

The rearrangement links TRBV6-1 to TRBJ2-1; tentatively, D is TRBD2 (5 bases). The CDR3 sequence is 15 residues long. V was trimmed by 2 bases and J by 9 bases, leaving 17 bases between them. The germline V gene has CDR1 MNHNS and CDR2 SASEGT. The CDR3 bases are TGTGCCAGCAGTGAATGGACTTCTCCGGCGAGTGAGCAGTTCTTC. The encoded protein is CASSEWTSPASEQFF.

The chain carries TRBV7-9 and TRBJ2-5; TRBD1 might be the D (6 bases). Germline values: CDR1 SEHNR, CDR2 FQNEAQ (reference sequence). The length of the CDR3 is 16 residues. Trimming removed 0 bases from V and 1 base from J, with 12 bases in between. The chain's CDR3 is CASSLAGRQVQETQYF. In nucleotides, the CDR3 is TGTGCCAGCAGCTTAGCGGGGAGACAGGTCCAAGAGACCCAGTACTTC.

The chain is built from TRBV7-9 and TRBJ1-5; D may be TRBD1 (5 bases). The CDR3 length is 15 residues. The ends were cut back, 5 bases at V and 6 bases at J, with 17 bases in the middle. CDR1 SEHNR and CDR2 FQNEAQ come from the germline V gene (reference sequence). DNA for the CDR3: TGTGCCAGCAGCCCACACGGGGGGTCAGGTCAGCCCCAGCATTTT. Encoded protein: CASSPHGGSGQPQHF.

The V call is TRBV4-2, the J call TRBJ1-4; D perhaps matches TRBD1 (6 bases). Trimming stripped 4 bases from V and 4 bases from J, with 13 bases between. CDR1 LGHNA and CDR2 YNFKEQ come from the germline V gene. The CDR3 is 15 amino acids. The CDR3 DNA follows: TGTGCCAGCAGCCTCCCGGGACATTTTAATGAAAAACTGTTTTTT. Encoded protein: CASSLPGHFNEKLFF.

This clone was seen a handful of times. This chain uses TRBV19 with TRBJ1-1, with a tentative D call TRBD1 (6 bases). Germline values: CDR1 LNHDA, CDR2 SQIVND (reference sequence). The V and J ends lost 6 bases and 3 bases respectively, with 17 bases between them. CDR3 length: 15 residues. The CDR3 loop reads CASSDSGVLDTEAFF. Here the CDR3 DNA reads TGTGCCAGTAGCGACTCAGGGGTGTTGGACACTGAAGCTTTCTTT.

This clone was picked up a small number of times. The chain couples TRBV18 to TRBJ2-6; the D is unclear. Trimming took 0 bases from V and 3 from J, leaving 15 bases between them. Per germline, CDR1 KGHSH and CDR2 LQKENI. This CDR3 region has 18 residues. CDR3 bases: TGTGCCAGCTCACCACCGGGCACCCGGCCCATTGGGGCCAACGTCCTGACTTTC. Its protein is CASSPPGTRPIGANVLTF.

V gene TRBV7-9 combines with J gene TRBJ1-6; perhaps TRBD1 as D (6 bases). Germline V gene data show CDR1 as SEHNR and CDR2 as FQNEAQ (reference sequence). The CDR3 is 16 amino acids. The V gene lost 4 bases and the J gene lost 7 bases, with 17 bases spanning the gap. CDR3 sequence reads: CASSSLPGVGNSPLHF. In DNA, the CDR3 is TGTGCCAGCAGCTCCTTACCAGGGGTCGGAAATTCACCCCTCCACTTT.

This chain links TRBV2 with TRBJ2-5; D is unclear. The CDR3 is made up of 11 amino acids. Trimming pared 5 bases from V and 3 bases from J, leaving 4 bases between. CDR1 and CDR2 from the germline V gene are SNHLY and FYNNEI. For the CDR3, the DNA is TGTGCCAGCAGTTCAGAAGAGACCCAGTACTTC. Its protein product is CASSSEETQYF.

This chain links TRBV27 with TRBJ2-5; the match to TRBD2 covers 8 bases. Germline V gene sequence: CDR1 MNHEY, CDR2 SMNVEV (reference sequence). Trimming took 8 bases from V and 5 from J; bases not matched to a gene: 7. The CDR3 has 13 amino acids. The DNA for the CDR3 is TGTGCCAGCTCGGGACTAGACGATGAGACCCAGTACTTC. It specifies CASSGLDDETQYF.

This clone has just a few counts. The chain carries TRBV5-6 and TRBJ1-2, with 9 bases lining up with TRBD1. The V gene's germline CDR1 is SGHDT and CDR2 YYEEEE. This CDR3 comprises 13 residues. V dropped 3 bases and J dropped 6; count of bases not matched to a gene: 3. CDR3 in DNA: TGTGCCAGCAGCTCGGGACAGGGTGATGGCTACACCTTC. It encodes CASSSGQGDGYTF.

CDR3 in DNA: TGTGCCAGCAGGAGACCCGGACTAGCGCGAGGCACAGATACGCAGTATTTT. As protein: CASRRPGLARGTDTQYF. This chain links TRBV11-2 with TRBJ2-3; 9 bases are shared with TRBD2. J gave up 1 base and V 6 bases, and 11 bases lay outside the gene matches. The CDR3 length is 17 residues. CDR1 and CDR2 (germline): SGHAT, FQNNGV.

The chain has TRBV27 and TRBJ1-6, with TRBD1 identical over 9 bases. Germline V gives CDR1 MNHEY, CDR2 SMNVEV (reference sequence). The CDR3 has 16 residues. V lost 5 bases, J lost 10 bases, and 12 bases stayed unmatched. The CDR3 protein is CASSPPGQGRGSPLHF. The CDR3 DNA reads TGTGCCAGCAGTCCCCCGGGACAGGGACGGGGCTCACCCCTCCACTTT.

The chain carries TRBV25-1 and TRBJ1-6, with 7 nucleotides matching TRBD1. Germline V lookup: CDR1 MGHDK, CDR2 SYGVNS. The CDR3 is 14 amino acids. V gave up 6 bases and J gave up 6 bases; unmatched junction bases: 5. CDR3: CASRTSGGNSPLHF. CDR3 sequence (DNA): TGTGCCAGCAGGACCTCAGGGGGTAATTCACCCCTCCACTTT.

This chain uses TRBV5-6 with TRBJ2-2, with a weak D call TRBD2 (5 bases). This CDR3 is built from 15 residues. The V and J ends lost 2 bases and 2 bases respectively, with 10 bases between them. Germline-derived CDR1 and CDR2 are SGHDT and YYEEEE. Here the CDR3 reads CASSFGVPNTGELFF. For the CDR3, the DNA is TGTGCCAGCAGCTTCGGGGTTCCTAACACCGGGGAGCTGTTTTTT.

This clone has a handful of counts. The chain carries TRBV4-3 and TRBJ2-1, with a weak D call TRBD2 (6 bases). Germline V gene data show CDR1 as LGHNA and CDR2 as YSLEER. V lost 0 bases to trimming and J lost 8 bases, with 17 bases between them. The CDR3 covers 16 residues. This CDR3 is CASSQDSPMWRDEQFF. CDR3 sequence (DNA): TGCGCCAGCAGCCAAGATTCCCCTATGTGGAGGGATGAGCAGTTCTTC.

The rearrangement joins TRBV30 to TRBJ2-3; TRBD2 matches at 8 bases. CDR1 and CDR2 from the germline V gene are GTSNPN and SVGIG (reference sequence). Losses at the gene ends were 4 bases for V and 4 bases for J; bases not matched to a gene: 4. The CDR3 loop spans 13 amino acids. CDR3 sequence reads: CAWTGGRPDTQYF. The CDR3 bases are TGTGCCTGGACGGGGGGGCGACCAGATACGCAGTATTTT.

The V gene is TRBV18, the J gene TRBJ1-2; D possibly corresponds to TRBD1 (6 bases). From germline, CDR1 is KGHSH and CDR2 LQKENI. The CDR3 is 14 amino acids. Trimming removed 3 bases from V and 0 bases from J, with 8 bases in between. CDR3 sequence: CASSPWDTNYGYTF. CDR3 bases: TGTGCCAGCTCACCCTGGGACACTAACTATGGCTACACCTTC.

This clone has more than one count but fewer than ten. V gene TRBV11-2 combines with J gene TRBJ1-5, with D tentatively TRBD1 (5 bases). V lost 0 bases and J 6 bases, leaving 6 bases between the germline ends. CDR1 SGHAT and CDR2 FQNNGV come from the germline V gene. The CDR3 sequence is 13 residues long. The CDR3 sequence: CASSLEGGQPQHF. CDR3 in DNA: TGTGCCAGCAGCTTAGAGGGGGGTCAGCCCCAGCATTTT.

This clone turned up a few times. The gene calls are TRBV6-5 and TRBJ1-5, with D perhaps matching TRBD1 (6 bases). Looked up from germline, CDR1 is MNHEY and CDR2 is SVGAGI. CDR3 length equals 13 residues. The V gene lost 4 bases and the J gene lost 7 bases, with 11 bases spanning the gap. Here the CDR3 DNA reads TGTGCCAGCAGTTGGGGGCCTGAACAGCCCCAGCATTTT. This encodes CASSWGPEQPQHF.

In this sample, this clone turned up a few times. At the DNA level, this CDR3 is encoded by other sequences in the same sample as well. The chain links TRBV7-9 to TRBJ1-5, with D perhaps TRBD1 (5 bases). From germline, CDR1 is SEHNR and CDR2 FQNEAQ (reference sequence). The CDR3 contains 15 residues. Trimming cost V 1 base and J 2 bases, with 9 bases left between them. The CDR3 sequence: CASSLDRFGNQPQHF. CDR3 DNA: TGTGCCAGCAGCTTAGACAGGTTTGGCAATCAGCCCCAGCATTTT.

Worth noting for this clone: The same CDR3 also results from other DNA sequences found in this sample. The chain carries TRBV27 and TRBJ2-7; tentative D call: TRBD2 (7 bases). CDR1 is MNHEY, CDR2 SMNVEV, per germline (reference sequence). The length of the CDR3 is 14 residues. With 3 bases removed from V and 2 bases from J, the gap between germline ends came to 11 bases. Written as DNA, the CDR3 is TGTGCCAGCAGTTTTTCCGGGGGGCCCTACGAGCAGTACTTC. Protein product: CASSFSGGPYEQYF.

The chain couples TRBV11-2 to TRBJ2-5; 10 nucleotides align to TRBD1. CDR3 length: 15 amino acids. J was trimmed by 7 bases and V by 0 bases; bases with no gene match: 5. Germline V gene sequence: CDR1 SGHAT, CDR2 FQNNGV. The CDR3 is CASSLDLTGGGTQYF. CDR3 nucleotide sequence: TGTGCCAGCAGCTTAGATTTGACAGGGGGCGGGACCCAGTACTTC. The variable domain in full, completed from reference TRBV11-2 and TRBJ2-5, reads EAGVAQSPRYKIIEKRQSVAFWCNPISGHATLYWYQQILGQGPKLLIQFQNNGVVDDSQLPKDRFSAERLKGVDSTLKIQPAKLEDSAVYLCASSLDLTGGGTQYFGPGTRLLVL.

Only a few counts were recorded for this clone. The chain carries TRBV25-1 and TRBJ2-7; 9 positions match TRBD1. V trimming: 3 bases; J trimming: 5 bases; junction bases outside the gene matches: 8. CDR3 length equals 15 residues. CDR1 and CDR2 (germline): MGHDK, SYGVNS. The CDR3 DNA sequence: TGTGCCAGCAGTGACAGAGGGACAGGGCCCCACGAGCAGTACTTC. It translates to CASSDRGTGPHEQYF.

This clone was seen a handful of times. This chain links TRBV4-1 with TRBJ2-3; no reliable D call. Germline V CDR1 and CDR2: MGHRA, YSYEKL. Deletions cut 4 bases from V and 2 bases from J, with 7 bases between. The CDR3 sequence is 13 residues long. CDR3 sequence reads: CASSLAVTDTQYF. DNA for the CDR3: TGCGCCAGCAGCCTGGCGGTCACAGATACGCAGTATTTT.